This entry lists 13 T cell receptor beta chains sequenced from one sample in a study of T cells in narcolepsy. Data came from immunoSEQ multiplex PCR; TCRdb stores just in-frame clones and leaves some out. The table has just over 20,000 clones, 90% to 95% seen once. The source material was CD45RA- memory CD4+ T cells from PBMCs. The source of these receptors is a human donor with narcolepsy.

The chain is built from TRBV5-6 and TRBJ2-7; either TRBD1 or TRBD2 may fit D (7 bases each). The CDR3 extends over 16 amino acids. The V end was cut by 4 bases, the J end by 3 bases, with 20 bases between. CDR1 is SGHDT and CDR2 is YYEEEE in the germline V gene. The CDR3 here is CASSTRGGGSLYEQYF. CDR3 sequence (DNA): TGTGCCAGCAGCACCAGAGGGGGCGGGAGCCTCTACGAGCAGTACTTC.

The chain has TRBV5-4 and TRBJ2-5; 10 positions match TRBD2. The better agreement between TRBJ2-7 and the DNA end casts doubt on the J call. CDR1 is SGHNT and CDR2 is YYREEE in the germline V gene (reference sequence). The CDR3 has 15 amino acids. The chain's CDR3 is CASSLDSGRVHEQYF. Here the CDR3 DNA reads TGTGCCAGCAGCTTGGACAGCGGGAGGGTCCACGAGCAGTACTTC.

This clone showed up just once. The CDR3 region is CASSASPSGSAFF. The CDR3 DNA is TGTGCCAGCAGTGCCTCTCCCAGTGGCTCAGCTTTCTTT. V and J are TRBV6-4 and TRBJ1-1; D gene ambiguous. There are 13 residues in the CDR3. Germline V gives CDR1 MRHNA, CDR2 SNTAGT. The V end was cut by 4 bases, the J end by 10 bases, with 16 bases between.

This clone was recorded once. The V gene is TRBV2, the J gene TRBJ2-7; D remains ambiguous. The length of the CDR3 is 12 residues. Germline values: CDR1 SNHLY, CDR2 FYNNEI. With 2 bases removed from V and 4 bases from J, the gap between germline ends came to 6 bases. The CDR3 loop reads CASSENDYEQYF. CDR3 nucleotides: TGTGCCAGCAGTGAAAACGATTACGAGCAGTACTTC.

The chain recombines TRBV18 with TRBJ1-1; D gene uncertain. The CDR3 consists of 13 residues. Germline V gives CDR1 KGHSH, CDR2 LQKENI. V lost 4 bases and J 5 bases, leaving 11 bases between the germline ends. CDR3: CASSLNLKTEAFF. CDR3 coding DNA: TGTGCCAGCTCACTGAATCTCAAAACTGAAGCTTTCTTT. Full variable domain (remainder filled in from reference TRBV18 and TRBJ1-1): NAGVMQNPRHLVRRRGQEARLRCSPMKGHSHVYWYRQLPEEGLKFMVYLQKENIIDESGMPKERFSAEFPKEGPSILRIQQVVRGDSAAYFCASSLNLKTEAFFGQGTRLTVV.

The chain has TRBV30 and TRBJ1-1, with D perhaps TRBD1 (5 bases). V lost 4 bases and J 1 base, leaving 16 bases between the germline ends. The V gene's germline CDR1 is GTSNPN and CDR2 SVGIG (reference sequence). CDR3 length: 15 residues. The CDR3 spells CAWTPWGTENTEAFF. CDR3 sequence (DNA): TGTGCCTGGACCCCCTGGGGGACCGAGAACACTGAAGCTTTCTTT.

The chain has TRBV5-1 and TRBJ1-5; D might be TRBD1 (6 bases). CDR3 size: 15 residues. V lost 5 bases to trimming and J lost 0 bases, with 12 bases between them. Germline V CDR1 and CDR2: SGHRS, YFSETQ. CDR3 amino acids: CASSPGAYSNQPQHF. In DNA, the CDR3 is TGCGCCAGCAGTCCAGGGGCTTATAGCAATCAGCCCCAGCATTTT. Drawing the rest from reference TRBV5-1 and TRBJ1-5, the complete variable domain is KAGVTQTPRYLIKTRGQQVTLSCSPISGHRSVSWYQQTPGQGLQFLFEYFSETQRNKGNFPGRFSGRQFSNSRSEMNVSTLELGDSALYLCASSPGAYSNQPQHFGDGTRLSIL.

The chain is built from TRBV13 and TRBJ2-7; weak D call: TRBD2 (6 bases). Trimming shortened V by 0 bases and J by 3 bases, and 21 bases separated the two germline ends. CDR1 PRHDT and CDR2 FYEKMQ come from the germline V gene (reference sequence). The CDR3 loop spans 18 amino acids. DNA for the CDR3: TGTGCCAGCAGCTTAGGGGTTGGGGTTCGCGGGGTCGGCTACGAGCAGTACTTC. Translating gives CASSLGVGVRGVGYEQYF. Together with reference TRBV13 and TRBJ2-7, the CDR3 gives the full variable domain: AAGVIQSPRHLIKEKRETATLKCYPIPRHDTVYWYQQGPGQDPQFLISFYEKMQSDKGSIPDRFSAQQFSDYHSELNMSSLELGDSALYFCASSLGVGVRGVGYEQYFGPGTRLTVT.

The rearrangement links TRBV15 to TRBJ2-5; D is uncertain. This CDR3 is built from 14 residues. Germline CDR1 LNHNV, CDR2 YYDKDF (reference sequence). The V end lost 0 bases, the J end lost 5 bases, and 10 bases lay between the germline ends. The CDR3 protein is CATSREKMVETQYF. The DNA of the CDR3 is TGTGCCACCAGCAGAGAAAAAATGGTGGAGACCCAGTACTTC.

The rearrangement uses TRBV27 and TRBJ1-1; D is uncertain. Germline assignment: CDR1 MNHEY and CDR2 SMNVEV (reference sequence). The V end lost 3 bases, the J end lost 5 bases, and 10 bases lay between the germline ends. The CDR3 totals 13 residues. The CDR3 region is CASSFKGRTEAFF. The CDR3 nucleotides read TGTGCCAGCAGTTTTAAGGGCCGTACTGAAGCTTTCTTT.

This chain links TRBV15 with TRBJ1-5, with no clear D. CDR3 length equals 13 residues. Between the trimmed V and J ends, which lost 0 bases and 9 bases, there was a span of 9 bases. Germline lookup yields CDR1 LNHNV and CDR2 YYDKDF (reference sequence). CDR3 nucleotide sequence: TGTGCCACCAGCAGAGATCCGATACGGCCCCAGCATTTT. It codes for CATSRDPIRPQHF.

V is TRBV18 and J is TRBJ2-7; 12 nucleotides agree with TRBD1. Trimming took 1 base from V and 4 from J; bases not matched to a gene: 8. The CDR3 loop spans 17 amino acids. Germline V gene sequence: CDR1 KGHSH, CDR2 LQKENI. CDR3 sequence (DNA): TGTGCCAGCTCACCACGGGTCCCGGGACAGGGGGCGTACGAGCAGTACTTC. It yields the protein CASSPRVPGQGAYEQYF.

The J gene is TRBJ2-7, the V gene TRBV6-5; 9 bases match TRBD2. The V gene end was trimmed by 2 bases and the J gene end by 0 bases; junction bases not matched to a gene: 5. The CDR3 extends over 16 amino acids. Looked up from germline, CDR1 is MNHEY and CDR2 is SVGAGI. The CDR3 coding sequence is TGTGCCAGCAGTTACCTCAGCGGGAGGAGCTCCTACGAGCAGTACTTC. Translating it yields CASSYLSGRSSYEQYF.